This is a list of T cell receptor beta chains from one sample in a study of shared clonotypes between healthy human individuals. Assay: immunoSEQ multiplex PCR; the TCRdb copy retains only in-frame clones and omits some. This table holds millions of clones, 90% to 95% found once. The specimen sequenced was naive CD4+ T cells sorted from blood. The receptor source for this set is a man between 18 and 35 years old in good health. Each CDR3 is given with its conserved first and last residue. Each record gives: D gene, clone size, J gene, V gene, CDR3 protein, CDR3 DNA. A D gene is named only where the DNA matches it firmly. Clone size is given for some rows only: seen once, a few or many times, or a class if the clone is expanded.

TRBD1 | once | TRBJ2-4 | TRBV4-1 | CASSPTDHRDSVAKNIQYF | TGCGCCAGCAGCCCAACCGACCACCGGGACAGCGTAGCCAAAAACATTCAGTACTTC
- | - | TRBJ1-5 | TRBV7-2 | CASSLGQLNQPQHF | TGTGCCAGCAGCTTGGGTCAGCTCAATCAGCCCCAGCATTTT
- | - | TRBJ2-1 | TRBV11-2 | CASSPPGRRQFF | TGTGCCAGCAGCCCCCCGGGACGAAGGCAGTTCTTC
- | - | TRBJ2-7 | TRBV19 | CASRSQGANEQYF | TGTGCCAGTAGATCACAGGGTGCTAACGAGCAGTACTTC
- | once | TRBJ2-5 | TRBV30 | CAWTVGQETQYF | TGTGCCTGGACCGTAGGCCAAGAGACCCAGTACTTC
TRBD1 | - | TRBJ1-2 | TRBV10-1 | CASTTRGQNHSNYGYTF | TGCGCCAGCACCACTCGGGGACAGAATCATTCTAACTATGGCTACACCTTC
- | - | TRBJ2-5 | TRBV4-1 | CASSLGQGGRETQYF | TGCGCCAGCAGCCTCGGACAGGGAGGGCGAGAGACCCAGTACTTC
- | - | TRBJ2-3 | TRBV5-4 | CASSLATGGTDTQYF | TGTGCCAGCAGCTTGGCTACCGGGGGCACAGATACGCAGTATTTT
- | - | TRBJ2-2 | TRBV12-5 | CASAPQGGQGYPGELFF | TGTGCTAGTGCCCCGCAGGGGGGCCAGGGATACCCCGGGGAGCTGTTTTTT
TRBD2 | - | TRBJ2-1 | TRBV7-9 | CASSPGASGRRDNEQFF | TGTGCCAGCAGCCCCGGTGCTAGCGGGAGAAGGGACAATGAGCAGTTCTTC
- | - | TRBJ1-1 | TRBV2 | CASSEQAEAFF | TGTGCCAGCAGTGAACAGGCTGAAGCTTTCTTT
- | - | TRBJ1-4 | TRBV2 | CASRVGQREKLFF | TGTGCCAGCAGGGTAGGGCAGCGCGAAAAACTGTTTTTT
- | - | TRBJ2-7 | TRBV20-1 | CSAPGPYEQYF | TGCAGTGCTCCTGGTCCCTACGAGCAGTACTTC
- | - | TRBJ1-1 | TRBV6-5 | CASSYGKRNTEAFF | TGTGCCAGCAGTTACGGAAAACGGAACACTGAAGCTTTCTTT
- | once | TRBJ1-5 | TRBV5-5 | CASSLQWDGGNQPQHF | TGTGCCAGCAGCTTGCAGTGGGACGGCGGGAATCAGCCCCAGCATTTT
- | - | TRBJ1-2 | TRBV27 | CASSLRVPANYGYTF | TGTGCCAGCAGCTTGAGGGTTCCAGCTAACTATGGCTACACCTTC
- | - | TRBJ1-6 | TRBV5-8 | CASSLVGGSSNSPLHF | TGTGCCAGCAGCTTGGTAGGGGGTTCTTCTAATTCACCCCTCCACTTT
- | - | TRBJ1-3 | TRBV30 | CAWGAGNTIYF | TGTGCCTGGGGTGCTGGAAACACCATATATTTT
- | - | TRBJ1-1 | TRBV6-1 | CASSVGPTEAFF | TGTGCCAGCAGTGTGGGGCCCACTGAAGCTTTCTTT
- | - | TRBJ2-2 | TRBV5-1 | CASSLASGPGELFF | TGCGCCAGCAGCTTGGCCTCGGGCCCCGGGGAGCTGTTTTTT
TRBD2 | - | TRBJ2-3 | TRBV2 | CASSPALAADTQYF | TGTGCCAGCAGTCCAGCCCTAGCGGCAGATACGCAGTATTTT
TRBD1 | - | TRBJ2-3 | TRBV5-1 | CASSLGTRTGGTDTQYF | TGCGCCAGCAGCTTGGGGACCCGGACAGGGGGCACAGATACGCAGTATTTT
- | - | TRBJ2-7 | TRBV10-3 | CAISERQGNYEQYF | TGTGCCATCAGTGAGAGGCAGGGTAACTACGAGCAGTACTTC
TRBD1 | - | TRBJ1-1 | TRBV4-1 | CASSQVIGTGGKWSIQNTEAFF | TGCGCCAGCAGCCAAGTGATCGGGACAGGGGGTAAGTGGTCGATTCAGAACACTGAAGCTTTCTTT
- | once | TRBJ2-5 | TRBV7-9 | CASSFRGGGETQYF | TGTGCCAGCAGCTTTAGGGGAGGCGGTGAGACCCAGTACTTC
- | - | TRBJ1-5 | TRBV1 | CTSSPMSGDNQPQHF | TGCACCAGCAGCCCTATGTCAGGGGACAATCAGCCCCAGCATTTT
- | - | TRBJ2-6 | TRBV7-2 | CASSDPVLSGANVLTF | TGTGCCAGCAGCGACCCTGTTCTCTCTGGGGCCAACGTCCTGACTTTC
- | - | TRBJ2-3 | TRBV5-1 | CASSLDGWGNTQYF | TGCGCCAGCAGCTTGGACGGTTGGGGGAATACGCAGTATTTT
- | once | TRBJ2-7 | TRBV28 | CASTPPLGRETYEQYF | TGTGCCAGCACCCCCCCGTTGGGACGTGAAACCTACGAGCAGTACTTC
- | few | TRBJ2-5 | TRBV18 | CASSLMLQETQYF | TGTGCCAGCTCCCTGATGCTTCAAGAGACCCAGTACTTC
- | - | TRBJ1-6 | TRBV19 | CASSLGPNSPLHF | TGTGCCAGTAGTTTGGGACCCAATTCACCCCTCCACTTT
TRBD1 | - | TRBJ1-1 | TRBV30 | CACPAGTGGTEAFF | TGTGCCTGTCCCGCCGGGACAGGGGGAACTGAAGCTTTCTTT
TRBD1 | - | TRBJ2-2 | TRBV6-6 | CASSYSRQGITGELFF | TGTGCCAGCAGTTATTCCCGACAGGGCATCACCGGGGAGCTGTTTTTT
- | - | TRBJ2-7 | TRBV6-5 | CASRSKTYEQYF | TGTGCCAGCAGGAGCAAAACCTACGAGCAGTACTTC
- | - | TRBJ1-1 | TRBV19 | CASSIKQGPEAFF | TGTGCCAGTAGTATCAAACAGGGCCCTGAAGCTTTCTTT
- | - | TRBJ2-7 | TRBV2 | CASRETTGTEQYF | TGTGCCAGCAGAGAAACGACAGGAACCGAGCAGTACTTC
- | once | TRBJ1-6 | TRBV10-2 | CASSERDSPLHF | TGCGCCAGCAGTGAGAGGGATTCACCCCTCCACTTT
- | - | TRBJ2-5 | TRBV7-7 | CASSSTGIRQETQYF | TGTGCTAGCAGCTCCACAGGGATCCGGCAAGAGACCCAGTACTTC
- | - | TRBJ2-3 | TRBV6-1 | CASSSGTLGDTQYF | TGTGCCAGCAGCTCCGGGACCCTTGGGGATACGCAGTATTTT
- | once | TRBJ2-6 | TRBV7-9 | CASSLAYQVFSGANVLTF | TGTGCCAGCAGCTTAGCGTACCAGGTCTTCTCTGGGGCCAACGTCCTGACTTTC
- | - | TRBJ2-7 | TRBV5-1 | CASSLAAGNNYEQYF | TGCGCCAGCAGCTTGGCAGCAGGGAATAACTACGAGCAGTACTTC
- | - | TRBJ1-6 | TRBV2 | CASNQGTMRNSPLHF | TGTGCCAGCAATCAGGGGACAATGAGGAATTCACCCCTCCACTTT
TRBD1 | - | TRBJ2-3 | TRBV29-1 | CSVEEQGSGQYF | TGCAGCGTTGAAGAACAGGGGTCTGGGCAGTATTTT
TRBD1 | once | TRBJ2-4 | TRBV5-4 | CASSPGGSAKNIQYF | TGTGCCAGCAGCCCAGGGGGCTCGGCCAAAAACATTCAGTACTTC
TRBD1 | once | TRBJ2-5 | TRBV4-2 | CASSQGDRDGGQYF | TGTGCCAGCAGCCAAGGGGACAGGGACGGTGGCCAGTACTTC
TRBD2 | - | TRBJ2-5 | TRBV10-3 | CAISDGASGQETQYF | TGTGCCATCAGTGATGGGGCTAGCGGACAAGAGACCCAGTACTTC
- | few | TRBJ1-2 | TRBV5-5 | CASSLSRVYTF | TGTGCCAGCAGCTTGTCACGGGTATACACCTTC
- | - | TRBJ1-6 | TRBV18 | CASSPGSYNSPLHF | TGTGCCAGCTCACCTGGCAGCTATAATTCACCCCTCCACTTT
- | - | TRBJ2-1 | TRBV10-3 | CAISEHMTVSSYNEQFF | TGTGCCATCAGTGAGCACATGACAGTCAGCTCCTACAATGAGCAGTTCTTC
- | - | TRBJ1-1 | TRBV6-5 | CASSSQGTEAFF | TGTGCCAGCAGTTCACAGGGCACTGAAGCTTTCTTT
TRBD1 | - | TRBJ2-7 | TRBV7-2 | CASSWGQATYEQYF | TGTGCCAGCAGCTGGGGACAGGCGACCTACGAGCAGTACTTC
- | - | TRBJ1-2 | TRBV6-5 | CASSYSWRVTVGYTF | TGTGCCAGCAGTTACTCCTGGAGGGTAACGGTCGGCTACACCTTC
- | - | TRBJ2-3 | TRBV5-4 | CASSLAVPGTDTQYF | TGTGCCAGCAGCTTGGCTGTTCCAGGCACAGATACGCAGTATTTT
TRBD2 | - | TRBJ2-1 | TRBV20-1 | CSEAGGNEQFF | TGCAGTGAAGCGGGAGGGAATGAGCAGTTCTTC
TRBD1 | - | TRBJ2-7 | TRBV6-4 | CASSQHRPGTGYYPPYEQYF | TGTGCCAGCAGTCAACACCGTCCCGGGACAGGATATTACCCTCCCTACGAGCAGTACTTC
TRBD1 | - | TRBJ2-2 | TRBV28 | CASSPHGTGYSGELFF | TGTGCCAGCAGTCCGCACGGGACAGGGTACTCAGGGGAGCTGTTTTTT